Shown below are 16 T cell receptor beta chains from a single sample sequenced in a study of control samples from healthy donors and cancer patients. Method: immunoSEQ multiplex PCR; TCRdb's copy keeps in-frame clones and lacks some. Of roughly 120,000 clones listed, 88% were seen once; the top ten hold 2% to 3%. The material sequenced was blood. The receptors here all came from a woman in her sixties or seventies in good health.

This clone was detected only once. The chain uses TRBV10-3 and TRBJ1-2; D may be TRBD1 (6 bases). V gave up 4 bases and J gave up 2 bases, with 8 bases separating them. CDR1 and CDR2 (germline): ENHRY, SYGVKD. This CDR3 spans 13 amino acids. The CDR3 region has the DNA TGTGCCATCAGTGCCGACAGGAACTATGGCTACACCTTC. Translating it yields CAISADRNYGYTF.

The chain couples TRBV3-1 (or the pseudogene TRBV3-2) to TRBJ1-2; 8 bases are a match to TRBD1. V dropped 4 bases and J dropped 6; count of bases not matched to a gene: 10. The CDR3 extends over 15 amino acids. Germline loops: CDR1 LGHDT, CDR2 YNNKEL (reference sequence). As DNA, the CDR3 is TGTGCCAGCAGCCGCCGGGAACAGGGGGACGATGGCTACACCTTC. Translated: CASSRREQGDDGYTF.

This clone appeared once. The sample carries other DNA sequences with the same CDR3. This chain joins TRBV9 and TRBJ2-7; D remains unclear. V was pared by 0 bases and J by 3 bases, with 10 bases between. CDR1 SGDLS and CDR2 YYNGEE come from the germline V gene. The CDR3 is 14 residues long. The CDR3 spells CASSVGGTGYEQYF. Written as DNA, the CDR3 is TGTGCCAGCAGCGTAGGAGGAACCGGCTACGAGCAGTACTTC.

The genes are TRBV4-2 and TRBJ2-3, with unresolved D. This CDR3 is 18 amino acids long. Trimming took off 0 bases at V and 3 bases at J, with 19 bases between the two ends. Germline CDR1 LGHNA, CDR2 YNFKEQ. CDR3 DNA sequence: TGTGCCAGCAGCCAAGATTTCCGCGCAGGTCTAGTGACAGATACGCAGTATTTT. It translates to CASSQDFRAGLVTDTQYF.

The chain has TRBV10-2 and TRBJ1-2, with a tentative D call TRBD1 (5 bases). The CDR3 length is 14 residues. The V end was cut by 6 bases, the J end by 2 bases, with 13 bases between. CDR1 is WSHSY and CDR2 is SAAADI in the germline V gene. CDR3 DNA: TGCGCCAGCAGGGGGTTGGGGCAGAACTATGGCTACACCTTC. Amino acid sequence: CASRGLGQNYGYTF.

The chain employs TRBV6-2 or TRBV6-3 and TRBJ2-1; TRBD2 is a possible D gene (6 bases). V was pared by 3 bases and J by 4 bases, with 28 bases between. CDR3 length: 20 amino acids. Germline lookup yields CDR1 MNHEY and CDR2 SVGEGT. The CDR3: CASSYRGTTTNPARYNEQFF. Here the CDR3 DNA reads TGTGCCAGCAGTTATCGCGGGACGACAACAAACCCTGCACGGTACAATGAGCAGTTCTTC.

CDR3 DNA sequence: TGTGCCAGCAGCCCTCTTCAGGGAGAACGGGGAGAGACCCAGTACTTC. It specifies CASSPLQGERGETQYF. The chain has TRBV7-7 and TRBJ2-5; the D call may be TRBD1 or TRBD2 (5 bases each). V was pared by 5 bases and J by 4 bases, with 20 bases between. This CDR3 is built from 16 residues. The V gene's germline CDR1 is SSHAT and CDR2 FNYEAQ (reference sequence).

J is TRBJ1-5 and V is TRBV27, with D possibly being TRBD1 (5 bases). The CDR3 spans 15 residues. V lost 1 base, J lost 2 bases, and 9 bases lay in between. In germline, CDR1 is MNHEY, CDR2 SMNVEV (reference sequence). This CDR3 is CASSLWGRGNQPQHF. CDR3 nucleotides: TGTGCCAGCAGTTTATGGGGCAGGGGCAATCAGCCCCAGCATTTT.

The chain recombines TRBV4-3 with TRBJ2-7; D possibly corresponds to TRBD1 (6 bases). The CDR3 consists of 16 residues. The V and J ends lost 0 bases and 2 bases respectively, with 14 bases between them. CDR1 LGHNA and CDR2 YSLEER come from the germline V gene. The CDR3 coding sequence is TGCGCCAGCAGCCAAGATTATGGGGGCGCGCCCTACGAGCAGTACTTC. It codes for CASSQDYGGAPYEQYF.

The rearrangement joins TRBV6-2 or TRBV6-3 to TRBJ2-3, with 9 bases fitting TRBD2. Germline V gene data show CDR1 as MNHEY and CDR2 as SVGEGT. The CDR3 covers 16 residues. Germline trimming cut 0 bases from V and 0 bases from J; bases unmatched to any gene: 1. CDR3 nucleotide sequence: TGTGCCAGCAGTTACTCGGCGGGGGGGAGCACAGATACGCAGTATTTT. Its protein is CASSYSAGGSTDTQYF.

This clone was seen only a few times. This chain links TRBV4-2 with TRBJ2-7; 8 bases align to TRBD1. The germline gives CDR1 LGHNA, CDR2 YNFKEQ. V lost 0 bases, J lost 7 bases, and 8 bases stayed unmatched. The CDR3 is 15 residues long. This CDR3 reads CASSQDRATGGEQYF. DNA for the CDR3: TGTGCCAGCAGCCAAGACAGGGCCACAGGGGGGGAGCAGTACTTC.

As to this clone: Other DNA sequences from this sample encode an identical CDR3 as well. V and J are TRBV12-3 or TRBV12-4 and TRBJ2-5; tentatively, D is TRBD1 (5 bases). This CDR3 contains 13 residues. The V end was cut by 5 bases, the J end by 0 bases, with 7 bases between. The CDR3 region is CASSQGNQETQYF. CDR3 coding DNA: TGTGCCAGCAGTCAGGGTAACCAAGAGACCCAGTACTTC.

The rearrangement uses TRBV19 and TRBJ1-5, with unresolved D. CDR3 length: 13 residues. Germline loops: CDR1 LNHDA, CDR2 SQIVND (reference sequence). Trimming shortened V by 1 base and J by 5 bases, and 6 bases separated the two germline ends. CDR3 in DNA: TGTGCCAGTAGTATAGGGGAGGATCAGCCCCAGCATTTT. Amino acid sequence: CASSIGEDQPQHF.

The rearrangement links TRBV3-1 (or the pseudogene TRBV3-2) to TRBJ2-6; D possibly matches TRBD1 or TRBD2 (5 bases each). Trimming took off 6 bases at V and 0 bases at J, with 9 bases between the two ends. Germline V gene sequence: CDR1 LGHDT, CDR2 YNNKEL (reference sequence). The CDR3 length is 15 residues. CDR3 DNA sequence: TGTGCCAGCAGTTTTGGGGGCTCTGGGGCCAACGTCCTGACTTTC. Translation gives CASSFGGSGANVLTF.

This chain connects TRBV27 to TRBJ2-2, with a possible D match to TRBD2 (6 bases). V lost 4 bases, J lost 4 bases, and 19 bases lay in between. The CDR3 sequence is 17 residues long. The germline V gene encodes CDR1 MNHEY and CDR2 SMNVEV (reference sequence). In DNA, the CDR3 is TGTGCCAGCAGTTCCGGGGGATTGCGGAGGGCCACCGGGGAGCTGTTTTTT. Residues: CASSSGGLRRATGELFF.

A single count supports this clone. The chain couples TRBV7-3 to TRBJ2-7; D call uncertain. Trimming left V 0 bases short and J 7 bases short, with 10 bases between. This CDR3 has 13 amino acids. Germline CDR1 SGHTA, CDR2 FQGTGA. The CDR3 DNA reads TGTGCCAGCAGCTTAACCCCCTCTCGAGAGCAGTACTTC. Protein product: CASSLTPSREQYF.